Listed here is a single TCR beta chain. Its target is not known. The entry originates in a study of radiation and T cells in renal cell carcinoma. Study overall: Nephrectomy followed 15 Gy stereotactic body radiation by 4 weeks. Findings and caveats of the study: In blood, top tumor clones expanded by 2 weeks, shrinking by 4.

Germline V lookup: CDR1 GTSNPN, CDR2 SVGIG (reference sequence). Trimming removed 1 base at V and 2 bases at J, with 12 bases between. The CDR3 is made up of 16 amino acids. The time point denotes: baseline pretreatment blood. Documented treatment: 15 Gy SBRT to primary tumor, nephrectomy 4 weeks later. Radiation-treated patients gave blood at baseline, week 2 and week 4. Using immunoSEQ multiplex PCR, the repertoire was profiled, and TCRdb retains in-frame clones only, with some absent. The data show roughly 120,000 clones, approximately 80% seen once. The rearrangement uses TRBV30 and TRBJ1-6; tentative D call: TRBD1 (5 bases). This receptor was obtained from a woman in her sixties or seventies with renal cell carcinoma. The sequencing used blood, collected from a patient whose treatment included radiotherapy and nephrectomy. CDR3 nucleotide sequence: TGTGCCTGGAGTGAGCAGGGCCGACCCTATAATTCACCCCTCCACTTT. Encoded protein: CAWSEQGRPYNSPLHF. Full variable domain (remainder filled in from reference TRBV30 and TRBJ1-6): SQTIHQWPATLVQPVGSPLSLECTVEGTSNPNLYWYRQAAGRGLQLLFYSVGIGQISSEVPQNLSASRPQDRQFILSSKKLLLSDSGFYLCAWSEQGRPYNSPLHFGNGTRLTVT.